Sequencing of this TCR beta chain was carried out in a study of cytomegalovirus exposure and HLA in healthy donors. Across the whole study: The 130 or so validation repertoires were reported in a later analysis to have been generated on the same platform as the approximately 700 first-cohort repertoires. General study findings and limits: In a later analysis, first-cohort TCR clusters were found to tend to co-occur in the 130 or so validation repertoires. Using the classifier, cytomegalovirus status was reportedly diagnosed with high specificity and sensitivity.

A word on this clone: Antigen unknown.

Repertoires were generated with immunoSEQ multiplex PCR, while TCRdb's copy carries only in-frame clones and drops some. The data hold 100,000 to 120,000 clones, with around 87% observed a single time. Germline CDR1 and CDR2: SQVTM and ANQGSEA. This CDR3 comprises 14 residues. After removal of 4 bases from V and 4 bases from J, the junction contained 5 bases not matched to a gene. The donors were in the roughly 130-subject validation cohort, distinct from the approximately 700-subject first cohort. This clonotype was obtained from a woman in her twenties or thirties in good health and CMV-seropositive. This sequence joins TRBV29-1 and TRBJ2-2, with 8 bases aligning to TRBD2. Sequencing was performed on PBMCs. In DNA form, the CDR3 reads TGCAGCGTTGGCACCGGGACTAGCACCGGGGAGCTGTTTTTT. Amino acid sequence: CSVGTGTSTGELFF.